This is a list of T cell receptor beta chains from one sample in a study of blood T cell repertoires in COVID-19. The data were produced by immunoSEQ multiplex PCR, yet TCRdb's version contains in-frame clones alone and is incomplete. The sample lists 250,000 to 350,000 clones, about nine tenths occurring once. Sequenced input: PBMCs or T cells enriched from blood (not recorded which). These TCRs come from a woman between 18 and 29 years old who had recovered from COVID-19. Each CDR3 is given with its conserved first and last residue. A D gene is named only where the DNA matches it firmly. The size of a clone is reported for some rows only, either as once, few or many, or as a class for expanded clones.

TRBJ1-2	-	TRBV6-5	once	CASSYAAGQNYGYTF	TGTGCCAGCAGTTACGCCGCTGGGCAGAACTATGGCTACACCTTC
TRBJ2-5	TRBD2	TRBV9	-	CASGGGPEETQYF	TGTGCCAGCGGCGGGGGGCCTGAAGAGACCCAGTACTTC
TRBJ2-1	-	TRBV19	-	CASSVGNYNEQFF	TGTGCCAGTAGCGTTGGCAACTACAATGAGCAGTTCTTC
TRBJ1-1	-	TRBV6-5	-	CASSYPPRGRNTEAFF	TGTGCCAGCAGTTACCCCCCTAGGGGGAGGAACACTGAAGCTTTCTTT
TRBJ1-1	-	TRBV5-1	-	CASSLGQENTEAFF	TGCGCCAGCAGCTTGGGACAGGAGAACACTGAAGCTTTCTTT
TRBJ1-2	-	TRBV28	-	CASRKAMEIGGYTF	TGTGCCAGCCGGAAGGCCATGGAGATCGGAGGCTACACCTTC
TRBJ1-2	-	TRBV3-1/TRBV3-2	-	CASSQDTQGIYGYTF	TGTGCCAGCAGCCAAGACACACAGGGAATCTATGGCTACACCTTC
TRBJ2-3	-	TRBV18	-	CASSLGASSTDTQYF	TGTGCCAGCTCACTGGGAGCCTCTAGCACAGATACGCAGTATTTT
TRBJ2-1	TRBD1	TRBV28	-	CASSFRDRVVNEQFF	TGTGCCAGCAGTTTTAGGGACAGGGTGGTTAATGAGCAGTTCTTC
TRBJ2-1	-	TRBV19	-	CASSPNYNEQFF	TGTGCCAGTAGTCCAAACTACAATGAGCAGTTCTTC
TRBJ1-5	-	TRBV9	once	CASSEDSLFQPQHF	TGTGCCAGCAGTGAAGACAGTCTATTCCAGCCCCAGCATTTT
TRBJ1-4	-	TRBV7-8	-	CASSLAWEREKLFF	TGTGCCAGCAGCTTAGCTTGGGAGCGTGAAAAACTGTTTTTT
TRBJ1-1	TRBD1	TRBV11-1	once	CASSPGQGDTEAFF	TGTGCCAGCAGCCCGGGACAGGGGGACACTGAAGCTTTCTTT
TRBJ1-2	TRBD1	TRBV5-4	-	CASSPSPGQGGGYTF	TGTGCCAGCAGCCCGTCTCCGGGACAGGGGGGCGGCTACACCTTC
TRBJ1-5	TRBD1	TRBV7-8	-	CASSSRQGGNQPQHF	TGTGCCAGCAGCTCAAGACAGGGTGGCAATCAGCCCCAGCATTTT
TRBJ1-1	-	TRBV4-1	-	CASSQVPGVNTEAFF	TGCGCCAGCAGCCAAGTCCCGGGGGTGAACACTGAAGCTTTCTTT